These T cell receptor beta chains were read from a single sample in a study of blood T cells in healthy people across ages. TCRdb fed the 5' RACE reads into MiXCR, producing one record per CDR3 protein. This table has 500,000 to 600,000 distinct CDR3 sequences, 25% to 30% appearing once. Sequences were obtained from blood. The source is a woman in her sixties or seventies in good health. The CDR3 runs from the conserved cysteine through the conserved F or W. D genes are given only for firm matches. Some rows mark clone size as missing; the rest say once, few, many or name a class of expanded clone.

d_gene	v_gene	abundance	j_gene	CDR3nt	CDR3aa
.	TRBV3-1	few	TRBJ1-2	TGTGCCAGCAGCCAAGATACAGGGCTCTATGGCTACACCTTC	CASSQDTGLYGYTF
.	TRBV4-3	few	TRBJ1-2	TGCGCCTGCAGCCAAGATCGCCAGGGTGTAAGGGGCTACACCTTC	CACSQDRQGVRGYTF
.	TRBV5-1	.	TRBJ2-5	TGCGCCAGCAGCTTGGGAACAGGAGGTTGGGAAGAGACCCAGTACTTC	CASSLGTGGWEETQYF
.	TRBV6-2/TRBV6-3	few	TRBJ1-1	TGTGCCAGCAGTTACTCCGACTGGGAAGGGGGTAACACTGAAGCTTTCTTT	CASSYSDWEGGNTEAFF
.	TRBV20-1	few	TRBJ2-1	TGCAGTGCTAGGGGGCCAGGACACAATGAGCAGTTCTTC	CSARGPGHNEQFF
.	TRBV29-1	few	TRBJ2-5	TGCAGCGTTGAAAAAGGTTTGGAGACCCAGTACTTC	CSVEKGLETQYF
TRBD1	TRBV19	few	TRBJ1-5	TGTGCCAGTACCCGGACAGGGGGCAATCAGCCCCAGCATTTT	CASTRTGGNQPQHF
.	TRBV7-2	few	TRBJ1-4	TGTGCCAGCAGCTTAGGAACGGGACGGGAACTGTTTTTT	CASSLGTGRELFF
.	TRBV6-1	.	TRBJ2-1	TGTGCCAGCAGAAACCCGAGGGGGGCCGATGAGCAGTTCTTC	CASRNPRGADEQFF
.	TRBV20-1	few	TRBJ2-7	TGCAGTGTAAGGGAGGTAGGGAGCGACGAGCAGTACTTC	CSVREVGSDEQYF
TRBD1	TRBV7-2	once	TRBJ1-2	TGTGCCAGCAGCTTAGCGCGGGACAGAGACTACACCTTC	CASSLARDRDYTF
.	TRBV5-1	.	TRBJ2-5	TGCGCCAGCAGCTTGAGGTCCGCGAATCAAGAGACCCAGTACTTC	CASSLRSANQETQYF
.	TRBV4-2	.	TRBJ2-3	TGTGCCAGCAGCCAGGGCCAGGGCCCAGATACGCAGTATTTT	CASSQGQGPDTQYF